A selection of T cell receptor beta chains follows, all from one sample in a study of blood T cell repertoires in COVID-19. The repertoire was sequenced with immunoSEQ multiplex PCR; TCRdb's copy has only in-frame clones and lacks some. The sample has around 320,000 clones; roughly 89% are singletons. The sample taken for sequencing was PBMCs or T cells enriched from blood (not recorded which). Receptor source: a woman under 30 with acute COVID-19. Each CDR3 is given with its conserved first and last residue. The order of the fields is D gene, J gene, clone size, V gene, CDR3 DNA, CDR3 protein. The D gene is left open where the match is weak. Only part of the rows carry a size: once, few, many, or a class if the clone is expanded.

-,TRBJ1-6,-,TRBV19,TGTGCCAGTAGTATCCCCCTGGGGGGGACAAGAAATTCACCCCTCCACTTT,CASSIPLGGTRNSPLHF
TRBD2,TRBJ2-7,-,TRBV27,TGTGCCAGCAGTTTACTACAACTAGCGGGAATCGCCTACGAGCAGTACTTC,CASSLLQLAGIAYEQYF
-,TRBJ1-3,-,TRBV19,TGTGCCAGTAGTGTCTCCGGGACTGGAAACACCATATATTTT,CASSVSGTGNTIYF
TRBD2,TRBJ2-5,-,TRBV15,TGTGCCACCAGCAGAGATCTATACGGACTAGCGGGAGGAGAGACCCAGTACTTC,CATSRDLYGLAGGETQYF
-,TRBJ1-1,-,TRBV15,TGTGCCACCAGCAGAGTCCGGGGTTTTGTGACTGAAGCTTTCTTT,CATSRVRGFVTEAFF
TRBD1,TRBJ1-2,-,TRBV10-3,TGTGCCATCAGTGACGAGACAGGGTCGAACTATGGCTACACCTTC,CAISDETGSNYGYTF
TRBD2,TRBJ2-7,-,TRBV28,TGTGCCAGCAGTTCTACCCCGGGACTAGGGTCCTACGAGCAGTACTTC,CASSSTPGLGSYEQYF
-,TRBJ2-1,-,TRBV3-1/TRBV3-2,TGTGCCAGCAGCCAAGATAAGTGGCTAGCGAGCTACAATGAGCAGTTCTTC,CASSQDKWLASYNEQFF
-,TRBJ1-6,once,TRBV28,TGTGCCACCCTCGGCGGAAATTCACCCCTCCACTTT,CATLGGNSPLHF
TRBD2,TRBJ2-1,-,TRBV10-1,TGCGCCAGCAGTCCTTCCAGGCAGCGGGAGTTCTACAATGAGCAGTTCTTC,CASSPSRQREFYNEQFF
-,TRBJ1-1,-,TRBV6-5,TGTGCCAGCAGTCGGGGGGGGGTTGGCACTGAAGCTTTCTTT,CASSRGGVGTEAFF
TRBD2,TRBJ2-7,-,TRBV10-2,TGCGCCAGCAGTGATGGACTAGCCAGCTACGAGCAGTACTTC,CASSDGLASYEQYF
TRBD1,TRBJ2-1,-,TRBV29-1,TGCAGCGCCGAACTCGGGACAGGGGAATCACCTAGCTCCTACAATGAGCAGTTCTTC,CSAELGTGESPSSYNEQFF
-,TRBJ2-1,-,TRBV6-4,TGTGCCAGCAGTCTGGACAGACAATTTAGCAATGAGCAGTTCTTC,CASSLDRQFSNEQFF
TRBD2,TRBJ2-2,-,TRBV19,TGTGCCAGTAGTTTCCGACTAGCAGGGCACACCGGGGAGCTGTTTTTT,CASSFRLAGHTGELFF
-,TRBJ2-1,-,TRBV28,TGTGCCAGCAGTTTTTTCTCTGCCTACAATGAGCAGTTCTTC,CASSFFSAYNEQFF
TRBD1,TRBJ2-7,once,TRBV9,TGTGCCAGCAGCGTCCGGGACAGGGGCGCCTACGAGCAGTACTTC,CASSVRDRGAYEQYF
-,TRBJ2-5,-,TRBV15,TGTGCCACCAGCAGAGGCGGAGAGACCCAGTACTTC,CATSRGGETQYF
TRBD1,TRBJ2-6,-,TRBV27,TGTGCCAGCAGTTTGGGGGACAGGGTAATCTCTGGGGCCAACGTCCTGACTTTC,CASSLGDRVISGANVLTF
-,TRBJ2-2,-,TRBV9,TGTGCCAGCAGCGCTATGGTTTCCGGGGAGCTGTTTTTT,CASSAMVSGELFF
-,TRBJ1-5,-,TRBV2,TGTGCCAGCAGGCTGAGGGGGAATCAGCCCCAGCATTTT,CASRLRGNQPQHF
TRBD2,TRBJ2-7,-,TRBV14,TGTGCCAGCAGCCGCTACCCTAGCGGGAGTGGGGCCCTCGAGCAGTACTTC,CASSRYPSGSGALEQYF
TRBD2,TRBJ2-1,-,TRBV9,TGTGCCAGCACTCGGACTAGCGGGAGAGACTACAATGAGCAGTTCTTC,CASTRTSGRDYNEQFF
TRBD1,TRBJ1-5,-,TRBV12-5,TGTGCTAGTGCCCCGGGACAGGGGAATCAGCCCCAGCATTTT,CASAPGQGNQPQHF
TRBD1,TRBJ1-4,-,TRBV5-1,TGCGCCAGCAGCTTGGGACAGGGGGCTGGTGATGAAAAACTGTTTTTT,CASSLGQGAGDEKLFF
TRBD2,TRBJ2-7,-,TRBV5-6,TGTGCCAGCAGCTCAAGCGGGAGCACCTACGAGCAGTACTTC,CASSSSGSTYEQYF
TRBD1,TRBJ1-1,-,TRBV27,TGTGCCAGCAGTCTGACAGGGGGCGTAGGGACTGAAGCTTTCTTT,CASSLTGGVGTEAFF
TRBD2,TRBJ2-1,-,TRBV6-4,TGTGCCAGCAGCCCCACGACTAGCGCCAATGAGCAGTTCTTC,CASSPTTSANEQFF
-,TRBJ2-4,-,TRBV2,TGTGCCAGCAGTGAAGTCGGGGTGAACATTCAGTACTTC,CASSEVGVNIQYF
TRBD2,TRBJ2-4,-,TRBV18,TGTGCCAGCTCACTCTCGCGTGCGGGAGGATCCAAAAACATTCAGTACTTC,CASSLSRAGGSKNIQYF
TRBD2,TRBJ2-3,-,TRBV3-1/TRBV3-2,TGTGCCAGCAGCCACCGGACTAGCGGCACAGATACGCAGTATTTT,CASSHRTSGTDTQYF
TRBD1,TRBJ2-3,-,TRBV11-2,TGTGCCAGCAGCTTATGGGACAGGGAGGATACGCAGTATTTT,CASSLWDREDTQYF
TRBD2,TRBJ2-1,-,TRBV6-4,TGTGCCAGCAGCAATAGCGGGAGGGGGAATGAGCAGTTCTTC,CASSNSGRGNEQFF
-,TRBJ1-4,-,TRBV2,TGTGCCAGCAGTTCCCTAGCGACTAATGAAAAACTGTTTTTT,CASSSLATNEKLFF
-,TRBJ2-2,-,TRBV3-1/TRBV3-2,TGTGCCAGTCATTCGAGGGCGAACACCGGGGAGCTGTTTTTT,CASHSRANTGELFF
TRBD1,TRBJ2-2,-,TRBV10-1,TGCGCCACCGGACAGGTCGCAGAGGTCGGGGAGCTGTTTTTT,CATGQVAEVGELFF
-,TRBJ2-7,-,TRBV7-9,TGTGCCAGCAGCAAGGACTTATACGAGCAGTACTTC,CASSKDLYEQYF
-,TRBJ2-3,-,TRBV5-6,TGTGCCAGCAGTGCTCCGGGGACAGATACGCAGTATTTT,CASSAPGTDTQYF
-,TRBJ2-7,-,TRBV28,TGTGCCAGCAGTTTATGGCGGGGGCCACGGGTCGAGCAGTACTTC,CASSLWRGPRVEQYF
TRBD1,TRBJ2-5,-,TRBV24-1,TGTGCCACCAGTGCCGCAACAGGGGGCATTTGGGAGACCCAGTACTTC,CATSAATGGIWETQYF
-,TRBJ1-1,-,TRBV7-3,TGTGCCAGCAGCTTAACGGGGAGTAACACTGAAGCTTTCTTT,CASSLTGSNTEAFF
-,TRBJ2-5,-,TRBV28,TGTGCCAGCAGCCTTCGGGAGTACCAAGAGACCCAGTACTTC,CASSLREYQETQYF
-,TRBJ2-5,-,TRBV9,TGTGCCAGCAGCGTAGGAAACGGAGTGGAGACCCAGTACTTC,CASSVGNGVETQYF
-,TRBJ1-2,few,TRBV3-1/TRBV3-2,TGTGCCAGCAGCCAAGAATTCGGGAGCTATGGCTACACCTTC,CASSQEFGSYGYTF
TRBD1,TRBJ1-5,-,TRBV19,TGTGCCAGTAGCCCTTTCGGACAGGGGTTTGATCAGCCCCAGCATTTT,CASSPFGQGFDQPQHF
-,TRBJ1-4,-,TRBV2,TGTGCCAGCGGGGGGACGCACGGGAATGAAAAACTGTTTTTT,CASGGTHGNEKLFF
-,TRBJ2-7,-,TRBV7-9,TGTGCCAGCAGCTTAAGGGAAGGGCCGGGGGAGCAGTACTTC,CASSLREGPGEQYF
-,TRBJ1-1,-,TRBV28,TGTGCCAGCAGTTCCCCACAGGGAAGTCGGACTGAAGCTTTCTTT,CASSSPQGSRTEAFF
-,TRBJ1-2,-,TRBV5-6,TGTGCCAGCAGCCTCAGGGGAGGGTATGGCTACACCTTC,CASSLRGGYGYTF
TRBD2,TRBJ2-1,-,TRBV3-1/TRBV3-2,TGTGCCAGCAGCCAGGCACGGGGGGGGTGGCGGTTTTTGGAGCAGTTCTTC,CASSQARGGWRFLEQFF
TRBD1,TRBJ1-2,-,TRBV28,TGTGCCAGCAGCCTTGATTCCGGGACAGGGTCCCCCTATGGCTACACCTTC,CASSLDSGTGSPYGYTF
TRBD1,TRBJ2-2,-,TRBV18,TGTGCCAGCTCACCTCAGGGGGCGAACACCGGGGAGCTGTTTTTT,CASSPQGANTGELFF
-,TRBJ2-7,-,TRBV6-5,TGTGCCAGCAGTTACTCAAGCAGGGCATGGCGAGGCGAGCAGTACTTC,CASSYSSRAWRGEQYF
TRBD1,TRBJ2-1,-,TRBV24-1,TGTGCCACCAGTGATTTGCAACCCGACAGGGGCGACTACAATGAGCAGTTCTTC,CATSDLQPDRGDYNEQFF
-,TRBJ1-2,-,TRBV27,TGTGCCAGCAGTTTTTCCGCGAACTATGGCTACACCTTC,CASSFSANYGYTF
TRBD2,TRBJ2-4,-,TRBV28,TGTGCCAGCAGTCCCCCCGCGGGAGTAGACATTCAGTACTTC,CASSPPAGVDIQYF
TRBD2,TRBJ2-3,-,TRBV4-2,TGTGCCAGCAGCCAAGCCTTTAGCGGGAAGAGGGCAGATACGCAGTATTTT,CASSQAFSGKRADTQYF